This T cell receptor (beta chain) was retrieved from a study of monozygotic twins with inflammatory bowel disease. TCRdb reprocessed the 5' RACE reads and keeps a single row for each CDR3 protein, giving no DNA. Here the sample table reports approximately 300,000 distinct CDR3 sequences. Blood samples, whole and unsorted for T cells, yielded the isolated total RNA. Germline CDR1 SGHTA, CDR2 FQGNSA. CDR3 size: 16 residues. Overall study findings and caveats: Patient-specific immunosuppressive treatments may have made repertoires more variable.

In regard to this clonotype: The antigen is undetermined.

The chain uses TRBV7-2 and TRBJ2-3; checking the TCRdb D call of TRBD2 is not possible without DNA. Sequencing input: blood. The sequence was obtained from a human donor with ulcerative colitis or Crohn's disease, or a healthy co-twin of an affected twin (not recorded which). The CDR3: CASSSRAAGRTDTQYF.